Below are 13 T cell receptor beta chains sequenced from a single sample in a study of human T cells and chemical hapten exposure. Via MiXCR, TCRdb re-called the RACE reads, giving one row per CDR3 protein. This sample has some 120,000 distinct CDR3 sequences, with roughly 12% found just once. As to time point: patch test 1, 2 weeks after DPC sensitization. Treatment noted: therapeutic diphenylcyclopropenone sensitization with weekly scalp DPC. The sample in question was whole blood, obtained in connection with sensitization to the hapten diphenylcyclopropenone (DPC). These receptors all come from a woman between 50 and 59 years old with alopecia areata. Some clones in this sample may be carry-over from other donors' samples.

The chain links TRBV5-1 to TRBJ1-4; a possible D gene is TRBD1 (6 bases). V was cut by 5 bases and J by 5 bases, with 10 bases left in between. CDR1 and CDR2 from the germline V gene are SGHRS and YFSETQ. The CDR3 spans 13 residues. The CDR3 is CASRGGGNEKLFF. As DNA, the CDR3 is TGCGCCAGCAGAGGGGGAGGAAATGAAAAACTGTTTTTT. Based on the CDR3 plus reference TRBV5-1 and TRBJ1-4, the full variable domain is KAGVTQTPRYLIKTRGQQVTLSCSPISGHRSVSWYQQTPGQGLQFLFEYFSETQRNKGNFPGRFSGRQFSNSRSEMNVSTLELGDSALYLCASRGGGNEKLFFGSGTQLSVL.

This clonotype was recorded at least ten times. The chain links TRBV6-6 to TRBJ1-6; tentatively, D is TRBD1 (5 bases). With 4 bases removed from V and 0 bases from J, the gap between germline ends came to 10 bases. This CDR3 is 16 amino acids long. Germline CDR1 is MNHNY and CDR2 is SVGAGI (reference sequence). CDR3 sequence reads: CASSFGGSSYNSPLHF. The CDR3 region has the DNA TGTGCCAGCAGTTTCGGGGGAAGCTCCTATAATTCACCCCTCCACTTT.

The genes are TRBV1 and TRBJ2-2. TRBV1 is a listed pseudogene. This CDR3 has 15 residues. CDR3 DNA sequence: TGCACCAGCAGCCACACCTTGACCCTTGCCGGGGAGCTGTTTTTT. Residues: CTSSHTLTLAGELFF.

As concerns this clonotype: A read error is possible here, since a much larger clone lies one base away. The rearrangement joins TRBV2 to TRBJ2-1; 7 bases are a match to TRBD2. CDR1 and CDR2 (germline): SNHLY, FYNNEI. There are 12 residues in the CDR3. This chain's CDR3 is CARGDYFNEEFF. In nucleotides, the CDR3 is TGTGCCAGAGGGGACTATTTCAATGAGGAGTTCTTC.

The V call is TRBV18, the J call TRBJ1-1; 7 bases are a match to TRBD1. Germline V gene data show CDR1 as KGHSH and CDR2 as LQKENI. This CDR3 has 15 residues. With V trimmed by 3 bases and J by 4 bases, 8 bases remained unmatched. The CDR3 is CASSPRQGRSTEAFF. CDR3 DNA sequence: TGTGCCAGCTCACCGAGACAGGGACGCTCCACTGAAGCTTTCTTT.

The sample holds many counts of this clonotype. This chain uses TRBV10-3 with TRBJ2-2; a possible D gene is TRBD1 (6 bases). V lost 3 bases, J lost 6 bases, and 11 bases lay in between. CDR3 length equals 14 residues. CDR1 is ENHRY and CDR2 is SYGVKD in the germline V gene. The CDR3 bases are TGTGCCATCAGTGAACCCCAGGGGCCCGGGGAGCTGTTTTTT. This gives the protein CAISEPQGPGELFF.

About this clonotype itself: A read error may be the cause here, since a much bigger clone is one base away. Here the CDR3 DNA reads TGTGCCAGAAGAACACCTGGAGGACATGAAAAACTGTTTTTT. It yields the protein CARRTPGGHEKLFF. The rearrangement joins TRBV6-2 or TRBV6-3 to TRBJ1-4; D gene ambiguous. Per germline, CDR1 MNHEY and CDR2 SVGEGT. V was shortened by 9 bases and J by 6 bases, with 17 bases between the two germline ends. The CDR3 has 14 residues.

This clonotype has just a few counts. The chain joins TRBV11-3 to TRBJ1-1; TRBD1 might be the D (5 bases). The CDR3 extends over 15 amino acids. Per the germline V gene, CDR1 is SGHNT and CDR2 is YENEEA. V was trimmed by 2 bases and J by 0 bases, leaving 10 bases between them. Written as DNA, the CDR3 is TGTGCCAGCAGCTTAAGGGGCGGCATGAACACTGAAGCTTTCTTT. Amino acids: CASSLRGGMNTEAFF.

The J gene is TRBJ2-1, the V gene TRBV2, with D unresolved. Germline CDR1 reads SNHLY; CDR2 reads FYNNEI. The CDR3 extends over 11 amino acids. V was trimmed by 6 bases and J by 7 bases, leaving 7 bases between them. The CDR3 bases are TGTGCCAGCAGAGATTGGAATGAGCAGTTCTTC. The encoded protein is CASRDWNEQFF.

This clonotype was observed at least ten times. The chain joins TRBV7-2 to TRBJ1-1; the D is unclear. V lost 5 bases to trimming and J lost 3 bases, with 13 bases between them. Germline V gene sequence: CDR1 SGHTA, CDR2 FQGNSA. This CDR3 is built from 14 residues. CDR3: CASSEQPSDTEAFF. CDR3 DNA: TGTGCCAGCAGCGAACAGCCCTCGGACACTGAAGCTTTCTTT.

The genes are TRBV6-5 and TRBJ1-6; no reliable D call. V gave up 2 bases and J gave up 5 bases, with 4 bases separating them. CDR3 length: 13 residues. Looked up from germline, CDR1 is MNHEY and CDR2 is SVGAGI. The chain's CDR3 is CASSYTNNSPLHF. CDR3 DNA sequence: TGTGCCAGCAGTTACACCAATAATTCACCCCTCCACTTT.

This clonotype is deemed medium-sized. This chain connects TRBV6-2 or TRBV6-3 to TRBJ2-3; D tentatively fits TRBD1 or TRBD2 (5 bases each). V was cut by 6 bases and J by 7 bases, with 11 bases left in between. The germline V gene encodes CDR1 MNHEY and CDR2 SVGEGT. CDR3 length equals 12 residues. Here the CDR3 reads CASSWGPNTQYF. The CDR3 coding sequence is TGTGCCAGCAGCTGGGGACCAAATACGCAGTATTTT.

There are a few counts of this clonotype. The chain's CDR3 is CSVNRGDGYTF. In DNA form, the CDR3 reads TGCAGCGTTAATCGGGGTGATGGCTACACCTTC. This sequence joins TRBV29-1 and TRBJ1-2; D ambiguous. V was trimmed by 5 bases and J by 6 bases, leaving 10 bases between them. The CDR3 totals 11 residues. Germline CDR1 SQVTM, CDR2 ANQGSEA.